The 16 T cell receptor beta chains below come from one sample, sequenced in a study of type 1 and type 2 diabetes patients (dated by TCRdb to the mid-2010s). The sequencer was an Illumina MiSeq. For TCRbeta CDR3 amplification, the template was genomic DNA taken from the sorted T cell subsets. Multiplex PCR with 30 forward and 13 reverse primers amplified the TCRbeta CDR3 region. Starting from the raw public reads, TCRdb applied fastp trimming at Q25, assembled clones with MiXCR and retained in-frame beta chains. Every distinct CDR3 protein forms one entry, paired with its most common genes and DNA. Present in this sample are 270,000 or so distinct CDR3 sequences, 47% of which were seen just once. Clones ranked in the top ten supply roughly 13% of the sample. The sample consisted of peripheral blood mononuclear cells (PBMCs). The receptors shown here come from a man between 18 and 35 years old with type 2 diabetes.

The chain employs TRBV7-3 and TRBJ2-1; TRBD1 is a possible D gene (6 bases). CDR3 length equals 15 residues. Between the trimmed V and J ends, which lost 2 bases and 7 bases, there was a span of 15 bases. CDR1 and CDR2 (germline): SGHTA, FQGTGA. The CDR3 protein is CASSLRRDTLNEQFF. The DNA for the CDR3 is TGTGCCAGCAGCTTACGCAGGGACACTCTTAATGAGCAGTTCTTC. The entire variable domain, with the rest obtained from reference TRBV7-3 and TRBJ2-1, is as follows: GAGVSQTPSNKVTEKGKYVELRCDPISGHTALYWYRQSLGQGPEFLIYFQGTGAADDSGLPNDRFFAVRPEGSVSTLKIQRTERGDSAVYLCASSLRRDTLNEQFFGPGTRLTVL.

The V call is TRBV4-1, the J call TRBJ2-4, with a weak D call TRBD1 (5 bases). The CDR3 loop spans 15 amino acids. V was trimmed by 4 bases and J by 8 bases, leaving 18 bases between them. CDR1 and CDR2 from the germline V gene are MGHRA and YSYEKL. CDR3 bases: TGCGCCAGCAGCCCGGTCCGGACACCTTGGGACATTCAGTACTTC. As protein: CASSPVRTPWDIQYF.

The chain uses TRBV19 and TRBJ1-5, with D unresolved. Trimming stripped 7 bases from V and 2 bases from J, with 9 bases between. Germline-derived CDR1 and CDR2 are LNHDA and SQIVND (reference sequence). CDR3 size: 13 residues. The CDR3 DNA reads as TGTGCCAGTACCCCAGACGGCAATCAGCCCCAGCATTTT. Protein sequence: CASTPDGNQPQHF.

This clonotype was seen a few times. The chain carries TRBV4-2 and TRBJ1-6; 11 nucleotides line up with TRBD1. This CDR3 has 16 residues. Losses at the gene ends were 1 base for V and 9 bases for J; bases not matched to a gene: 5. The germline V gene encodes CDR1 LGHNA and CDR2 YNFKEQ. CDR3 in amino acids: CASSQAVGTGGSPLHF. CDR3 bases: TGTGCCAGCAGCCAAGCCGTCGGGACAGGGGGTTCACCCCTCCACTTT.

The chain uses TRBV27 and TRBJ2-7; weak D call: TRBD2 (5 bases). Trimming pared 3 bases from V and 0 bases from J, leaving 6 bases between. Germline V gives CDR1 MNHEY, CDR2 SMNVEV (reference sequence). The CDR3 has 13 amino acids. CDR3 amino acids: CASSFGVSYEQYF. The CDR3 nucleotides read TGTGCCAGCAGTTTCGGGGTCTCCTACGAGCAGTACTTC.

This clonotype has just a few counts. The J gene is TRBJ2-7, the V gene TRBV27; 9 bases align to TRBD2. The CDR3 covers 15 residues. V trimming: 3 bases; J trimming: 5 bases; junction bases outside the gene matches: 8. CDR1 is MNHEY, CDR2 SMNVEV, per germline (reference sequence). CDR3 bases: TGTGCCAGCAGTTTGTTTGGGACTAGCTCTAACGAGCAGTACTTC. It codes for CASSLFGTSSNEQYF.

V and J are TRBV9 and TRBJ2-3; D may be TRBD1 or TRBD2 (5 bases each). This CDR3 has 13 amino acids. Germline CDR1 SGDLS, CDR2 YYNGEE. Trimming stripped 0 bases from V and 4 bases from J, with 6 bases between. CDR3 amino acids: CASSVAGPDTQYF. Here the CDR3 DNA reads TGTGCCAGCAGCGTAGCGGGGCCAGATACGCAGTATTTT.

The chain recombines TRBV14 with TRBJ2-1, with a weak D call TRBD2 (6 bases). The ends were cut back, 0 bases at V and 8 bases at J, with 8 bases in the middle. This CDR3 is 13 amino acids long. CDR1 and CDR2 from the germline V gene are SGHDN and FVKESK. The CDR3 nucleotides read TGTGCCAGCAGCCAAGAATGGGGGGATGAGCAGTTCTTC. Its translation: CASSQEWGDEQFF.

V gene TRBV30 combines with J gene TRBJ1-5; D remains ambiguous. Germline V CDR1 and CDR2: GTSNPN, SVGIG (reference sequence). The CDR3 is 14 amino acids. V lost 4 bases, J lost 3 bases, and 13 bases lay in between. The CDR3 nucleotides are TGTGCCTGGACCGGCCACAGTTTCAATCAGCCCCAGCATTTT. The encoded protein is CAWTGHSFNQPQHF.

Only a few counts were recorded for this clonotype. V is TRBV6-1 and J is TRBJ2-3, with 8 bases matching TRBD1. Germline trimming cut 3 bases from V and 2 bases from J; bases unmatched to any gene: 10. CDR1 MNHNS and CDR2 SASEGT come from the germline V gene. This CDR3 comprises 17 residues. For the CDR3, the DNA is TGTGCCAGCAGTGAGGTAGACAGGGGCAAACTCACAGATACGCAGTATTTT. Amino acid sequence: CASSEVDRGKLTDTQYF.

Worth noting for this clonotype: At one end the junction does not follow the germline gene, possibly because of a read error. This chain uses TRBV6-6 with TRBJ2-7, with D uncertain. This CDR3 is built from 11 residues. Germline loops: CDR1 MNHNY, CDR2 SVGAGI (reference sequence). The CDR3 loop reads CASTHSCEQYF. The DNA for the CDR3 is TGTGCCAGCACCCACTCCTGCGAGCAGTACTTC.

Only a few counts were recorded for this clonotype. The chain employs TRBV12-3 or TRBV12-4 and TRBJ1-1; tentatively, D is TRBD1 (6 bases). Trimming removed 5 bases from V and 4 bases from J, with 17 bases in between. The CDR3 is 15 amino acids. CDR3 region: CASSPGGGGSTEAFF. CDR3 nucleotides: TGTGCCAGCAGTCCGGGAGGGGGGGGCAGCACTGAAGCTTTCTTT.

The chain couples TRBV7-6 to TRBJ2-3; D is possibly TRBD1 (6 bases). The CDR3 covers 16 residues. Trimming removed 1 base at V and 2 bases at J, with 13 bases between. CDR1 SGHVS and CDR2 FNYEAQ come from the germline V gene. For the CDR3, the DNA is TGTGCCAGCAGCTTAGAGGCAGGGGTGACCACAGATACGCAGTATTTT. Its translation: CASSLEAGVTTDTQYF.

The chain uses TRBV19 and TRBJ2-1; 7 bases match TRBD2. This CDR3 has 14 residues. Germline CDR1 reads LNHDA; CDR2 reads SQIVND (reference sequence). V dropped 3 bases and J dropped 2; count of bases not matched to a gene: 1. CDR3 protein: CASSISGPYNEQFF. The CDR3 nucleotides read TGTGCCAGTAGTATTAGCGGGCCCTACAATGAGCAGTTCTTC. Filled out from reference TRBV19 and TRBJ2-1, the complete variable domain reads DGGITQSPKYLFRKEGQNVTLSCEQNLNHDAMYWYRQDPGQGLRLIYYSQIVNDFQKGDIAEGYSVSREKKESFPLTVTSAQKNPTAFYLCASSISGPYNEQFFGPGTRLTVL.

J is TRBJ2-2 and V is TRBV7-2, with 7 bases lining up with TRBD1. Germline V lookup: CDR1 SGHTA, CDR2 FQGNSA. Losses at the gene ends were 5 bases for V and 8 bases for J; bases not matched to a gene: 8. There are 14 residues in the CDR3. The CDR3 reads CASSVDRAPGELFF. CDR3 nucleotide sequence: TGTGCCAGCAGCGTTGACAGGGCTCCAGGGGAGCTGTTTTTT.

CDR3 DNA: TGCGCCAGCAGCCAAACAGGGGGCTGGACCGGGGAGCTGTTTTTT. This translates into CASSQTGGWTGELFF. V and J are TRBV5-1 and TRBJ2-2; 9 bases line up with TRBD1. The CDR3 runs to 15 residues. The trim removed 4 bases at V and 5 bases at J, leaving 6 bases unmatched. The germline CDR1 and CDR2 sequences are SGHRS and YFSETQ.